This TCR beta chain was sequenced in a study of cytomegalovirus exposure and HLA in healthy donors. General study points: Association with HLA alleles at 0.05 false discovery rate was found for roughly 17,000 TCR beta sequences in a later analysis. Cytomegalovirus status was reportedly diagnosed by the classifier with high specificity and sensitivity.

Primers: 60 Vbeta forward and 13 Jbeta reverse. Assay: immunoSEQ multiplex PCR; the TCRdb copy retains only in-frame clones and omits some. The repertoire includes 150,000 to 200,000 clones, 75% to 80% of them detected once, and around 0.98% sits in the top ten. Healthy people donating bone marrow made up the donors. Regarding this clone: The antigen remains unidentified.

Sample: PBMCs. The TCR originated in a woman aged 45-65 years in good health and CMV-seropositive.

The CDR3 reads CASSATMNEQFF. CDR3 sequence (DNA): TGCGCCAGCAGCGCCACAATGAATGAGCAGTTCTTC. The rearrangement uses TRBV5-1 and TRBJ2-1; D gene unclear. Trimming shortened V by 4 bases and J by 7 bases, and 9 bases separated the two germline ends. The CDR3 runs to 12 residues. Germline-derived CDR1 and CDR2 are SGHRS and YFSETQ.